This T cell receptor (beta chain) was sequenced in a study of blood T cell repertoires in COVID-19. Study context: Acute-phase and convalescent COVID-19 samples originated in the United States, Italy and Spain. PBMCs, B-cell-depleted T cells, or T cells provided the cDNA or gDNA that made up the material.

The junction had 8 bases not matched to a gene; V was cut back by 6 bases and J by 7 bases. The V gene's germline CDR1 is MNHEY and CDR2 SVGAGI. This CDR3 has 13 amino acids. Authors' processing steps: By means of reference gene primer amplification, nucleated cell counts were estimated. TCRdb's table, derived via immunoSEQ multiplex PCR, lists solely in-frame clones and lacks some. V and J calls and clone size are those listed in that table; D and trimming were worked out from the DNA. The sample consists of about 180,000 clones, about 91% of them appearing once. This sequence originates from a woman in her twenties or thirties with acute or convalescent COVID-19. Sample: peripheral blood. This chain uses TRBV6-5 with TRBJ1-2; TRBD1 matches at 7 bases. The CDR3 DNA reads as TGTGCCAGCAGGAGGCAGGGGGGTAGTGGCTACACCTTC. This translates into CASRRQGGSGYTF.